A selection of T cell receptor beta chains follows, all from one sample in a study of cytomegalovirus exposure and HLA in healthy donors. Generated by immunoSEQ multiplex PCR, the TCRdb table keeps only in-frame clones and is missing some. The sample lists some 98,000 clones, approximately 71% occurring once. Sequencing was carried out using PBMCs. These receptors all come from a female donor in good health and CMV-seronegative. The CDR3 runs from the conserved cysteine through the conserved F or W. Fields, in order: clone size, V gene, D gene, J gene, CDR3 protein, CDR3 DNA. D genes are given only for firm matches. Not every row has a clone size; where given, it reads once, few, many or a size class.

clone size: -
V gene: TRBV10-2
D gene: -
J gene: TRBJ1-6
CDR3 protein: CASSGARGATQSPLHF
CDR3 DNA: TGCGCCAGCAGTGGAGCCCGCGGGGCAACACAATCACCCCTCCACTTT

clone size: -
V gene: TRBV18
D gene: -
J gene: TRBJ1-1
CDR3 protein: CASLGGMNTEAFF
CDR3 DNA: TGTGCCAGCCTGGGGGGGATGAACACTGAAGCTTTCTTT

clone size: -
V gene: TRBV18
D gene: -
J gene: TRBJ1-5
CDR3 protein: CASSPQRVGQPQHF
CDR3 DNA: TGTGCCAGCTCACCACAGAGGGTAGGCCAGCCCCAGCATTTT

clone size: -
V gene: TRBV18
D gene: TRBD1
J gene: TRBJ1-1
CDR3 protein: CASSPYVQGAWRDTEAFF
CDR3 DNA: TGTGCCAGCTCCCCCTACGTTCAGGGGGCGTGGAGGGACACTGAAGCTTTCTTT

clone size: -
V gene: TRBV15
D gene: -
J gene: TRBJ1-5
CDR3 protein: CATSSSYQPQHF
CDR3 DNA: TGTGCCACCAGCAGCTCCTATCAGCCCCAGCATTTT

clone size: few
V gene: TRBV11-2
D gene: TRBD2
J gene: TRBJ2-1
CDR3 protein: CASRLLAGAYNEQFF
CDR3 DNA: TGTGCCAGCAGACTACTAGCGGGGGCATACAATGAGCAGTTCTTC

clone size: -
V gene: TRBV9
D gene: TRBD1
J gene: TRBJ1-5
CDR3 protein: CASSPDTGGKNQPQHF
CDR3 DNA: TGTGCCAGCAGCCCAGATACAGGGGGGAAGAATCAGCCCCAGCATTTT

clone size: -
V gene: TRBV14
D gene: TRBD2
J gene: TRBJ2-1
CDR3 protein: CASSRGLADEQFF
CDR3 DNA: TGTGCCAGCAGCCGGGGCCTAGCGGATGAGCAGTTCTTC

clone size: -
V gene: TRBV25-1
D gene: -
J gene: TRBJ1-3
CDR3 protein: CASSGSTSMGNTIYF
CDR3 DNA: TGTGCCAGCAGTGGATCTACCTCGATGGGAAACACCATATATTTT

clone size: -
V gene: TRBV27
D gene: TRBD1
J gene: TRBJ2-5
CDR3 protein: CASSLGTGGLGETQYF
CDR3 DNA: TGTGCCAGCAGTTTAGGGACAGGGGGCCTAGGGGAGACCCAGTACTTC

clone size: -
V gene: TRBV27
D gene: -
J gene: TRBJ2-1
CDR3 protein: CASSFPGPTTGRWGPNEQFF
CDR3 DNA: TGTGCCAGCAGTTTTCCGGGCCCCACGACAGGGAGGTGGGGTCCTAATGAGCAGTTCTTC

clone size: -
V gene: TRBV7-2
D gene: -
J gene: TRBJ2-2
CDR3 protein: CASSSRVGLNTGELFF
CDR3 DNA: TGTGCCAGCAGCTCTCGGGTCGGGTTGAACACCGGGGAGCTGTTTTTT

clone size: -
V gene: TRBV7-9
D gene: TRBD1
J gene: TRBJ2-1
CDR3 protein: CASSTPGGYLNNEQFF
CDR3 DNA: TGTGCCAGCAGCACCCCAGGGGGCTACCTTAACAATGAGCAGTTCTTC

clone size: -
V gene: TRBV7-9
D gene: -
J gene: TRBJ1-4
CDR3 protein: CASSWVSGAGGELFF
CDR3 DNA: TGTGCCAGCAGCTGGGTTTCGGGCGCGGGCGGCGAACTGTTTTTT

clone size: -
V gene: TRBV9
D gene: -
J gene: TRBJ2-7
CDR3 protein: CASSARGPYEQYF
CDR3 DNA: TGTGCCAGCAGCGCGCGGGGACCCTACGAGCAGTACTTC

clone size: -
V gene: TRBV18
D gene: -
J gene: TRBJ2-5
CDR3 protein: CASSPSTARKETQYF
CDR3 DNA: TGTGCCAGCTCACCATCGACGGCTAGGAAGGAGACCCAGTACTTC

clone size: -
V gene: TRBV7-8
D gene: TRBD1
J gene: TRBJ1-4
CDR3 protein: CASSLGYRGQGEKLFF
CDR3 DNA: TGTGCCAGCAGCTTAGGGTACAGGGGCCAGGGGGAAAAACTGTTTTTT

clone size: once
V gene: TRBV5-5
D gene: TRBD1
J gene: TRBJ1-4
CDR3 protein: CASSSLQGFNEKLFF
CDR3 DNA: TGTGCCAGCAGCTCCTTACAGGGGTTTAATGAAAAACTGTTTTTT

clone size: -
V gene: TRBV9
D gene: -
J gene: TRBJ1-1
CDR3 protein: CASSPGKGEAFF
CDR3 DNA: TGTGCCAGCAGCCCAGGGAAGGGAGAAGCTTTCTTT

clone size: -
V gene: TRBV7-2
D gene: TRBD2
J gene: TRBJ2-1
CDR3 protein: CASSLIWLAGGNEQFF
CDR3 DNA: TGTGCCAGCAGCTTAATCTGGCTAGCGGGGGGGAATGAGCAGTTCTTC

clone size: once
V gene: TRBV9
D gene: TRBD1
J gene: TRBJ2-7
CDR3 protein: CASSVGTGVGYEQYF
CDR3 DNA: TGTGCCAGCAGCGTAGGGACAGGGGTAGGGTACGAGCAGTACTTC

clone size: -
V gene: TRBV7-9
D gene: TRBD1
J gene: TRBJ1-2
CDR3 protein: CASSLGFLVTGANYGYTF
CDR3 DNA: TGTGCCAGCAGCTTAGGATTCCTGGTAACAGGGGCTAACTATGGCTACACCTTC

clone size: -
V gene: TRBV6-4
D gene: TRBD1
J gene: TRBJ1-5
CDR3 protein: CATVPRDRENQPQHF
CDR3 DNA: TGTGCCACCGTCCCAAGGGACAGGGAAAATCAGCCCCAGCATTTT

clone size: -
V gene: TRBV10-3
D gene: TRBD1
J gene: TRBJ1-5
CDR3 protein: CAISDRDRESAPQHF
CDR3 DNA: TGTGCCATCAGTGACCGCGACAGGGAGTCGGCGCCCCAGCATTTT

clone size: -
V gene: TRBV27
D gene: TRBD1
J gene: TRBJ2-1
CDR3 protein: CASGAGGNEQFF
CDR3 DNA: TGTGCCAGCGGCGCAGGGGGCAATGAGCAGTTCTTC

clone size: -
V gene: TRBV7-6
D gene: TRBD2
J gene: TRBJ2-1
CDR3 protein: CASRRVGTSGGRDNGQFF
CDR3 DNA: TGTGCCAGCAGAAGAGTTGGGACTAGCGGGGGCCGAGACAATGGGCAGTTCTTC

clone size: few
V gene: TRBV2
D gene: -
J gene: TRBJ2-7
CDR3 protein: CATSHDSGTYEQYF
CDR3 DNA: TGTGCCACTTCCCATGACAGTGGGACCTACGAGCAGTACTTC

clone size: few
V gene: TRBV7-8
D gene: TRBD2
J gene: TRBJ2-7
CDR3 protein: CASSLVSAGRNEQYF
CDR3 DNA: TGTGCCAGCAGCTTAGTCTCAGCGGGGAGGAACGAGCAGTACTTC

clone size: -
V gene: TRBV18
D gene: TRBD1
J gene: TRBJ1-1
CDR3 protein: CASSPPGTGAGEAFF
CDR3 DNA: TGTGCCAGCTCACCCCCCGGGACAGGGGCCGGTGAAGCTTTCTTT

clone size: -
V gene: TRBV7-9
D gene: TRBD1
J gene: TRBJ1-5
CDR3 protein: CASSLGPSGGRNQPQHF
CDR3 DNA: TGTGCCAGCAGCTTAGGGCCGTCAGGGGGACGAAATCAGCCCCAGCATTTT

clone size: -
V gene: TRBV5-1
D gene: TRBD1
J gene: TRBJ2-7
CDR3 protein: CASSRGDRATYEQYF
CDR3 DNA: TGCGCCAGCAGCCGGGGGGACAGGGCAACCTACGAGCAGTACTTC

clone size: -
V gene: TRBV7-9
D gene: -
J gene: TRBJ1-2
CDR3 protein: CASSLSRDYGYTF
CDR3 DNA: TGTGCCAGCAGCTTAAGCAGGGATTATGGCTACACCTTC

clone size: -
V gene: TRBV6-6
D gene: TRBD2
J gene: TRBJ2-7
CDR3 protein: CASCRLAGRYEQYF
CDR3 DNA: TGTGCCAGCTGCAGACTAGCGGGACGCTACGAGCAGTACTTC

clone size: -
V gene: TRBV5-1
D gene: TRBD1
J gene: TRBJ2-7
CDR3 protein: CASSYYSGGTGVGEQYF
CDR3 DNA: TGCGCCAGCAGCTACTACTCCGGAGGGACAGGGGTAGGCGAGCAGTACTTC

clone size: -
V gene: TRBV27
D gene: TRBD1
J gene: TRBJ1-2
CDR3 protein: CASSLSQGLNYGYTF
CDR3 DNA: TGTGCCAGCAGTTTATCACAGGGGTTAAACTATGGCTACACCTTC

clone size: -
V gene: TRBV6-1
D gene: TRBD1
J gene: TRBJ1-1
CDR3 protein: CASSVRESGGWDTEAFF
CDR3 DNA: TGTGCCAGCAGTGTTCGAGAGTCAGGGGGCTGGGACACTGAAGCTTTCTTT